This T cell receptor beta chain was documented in a study of cytomegalovirus exposure and HLA in healthy donors. Healthy bone marrow donors made up the cohort. Findings of the study overall: Using the classifier, cytomegalovirus status was reportedly diagnosed with high specificity and sensitivity.

With 60 Vbeta and 13 Jbeta primers, the PCR was carried out. Some clones are missing from TCRdb's copy, which holds only in-frame ones; the method was immunoSEQ multiplex PCR. The sample comprises approximately 77,000 clones, roughly four fifths of which are singletons, and around 4.3% rests with the top ten. On this clone itself: Its target is not known.

After removal of 4 bases from V and 0 bases from J, the junction contained 2 bases not matched to a gene. Looked up from germline, CDR1 is PRHDT and CDR2 is FYEKMQ (reference sequence). This CDR3 comprises 14 residues. The TCR originated in a man aged 35-49 years in good health and CMV-seronegative. V is TRBV13 and J is TRBJ1-1; 7 nucleotides line up with TRBD1. Sequencing was carried out using PBMCs. The CDR3 sequence: CASSSGQLNTEAFF. CDR3 coding DNA: TGTGCCAGCAGCTCGGGACAGTTGAACACTGAAGCTTTCTTT.